This T cell receptor beta chain was recovered during a study of cytomegalovirus exposure and HLA in healthy donors. Overall study context: From about 179 million T cells, an earlier analysis saw under 140 million unique TCR beta sequences.

This clone was picked up a small number of times. The V gene's germline CDR1 is LGHNT and CDR2 FRNRAP. V was cut by 3 bases and J by 5 bases, with 13 bases left in between. CDR3 size: 14 residues. Amplification used 60 Vbeta primers and 13 Jbeta primers. Sequencing was performed with immunoSEQ multiplex PCR; in TCRdb, only in-frame clones are kept and a portion is missing. The table lists 80,000 to 90,000 clones, around four fifths of them singletons. V is TRBV12-5 and J is TRBJ2-5, with D maybe TRBD1 (5 bases). Sequences were obtained from PBMCs. This clonotype was sampled from a man between 25 and 39 years old in good health and CMV-seronegative. For the CDR3, the DNA is TGTGCTAGTGGTTTACCCGCTTCAGGGGAGACCCAGTACTTC. Translation: CASGLPASGETQYF.